The sample holds many counts of the clone carrying this T cell receptor beta chain. The data were taken from a study of T cells in Graves' hyperthyroidism and ophthalmopathy. RNA transcripts served as the template for amplifying TCR beta CDR3 regions. The primer set for the first-round RT-PCR of the TCR CDR3 was HTBI. TCRdb reanalysed the multiplex PCR reads using MiXCR and keeps one entry per CDR3 protein. This table holds about 400,000 distinct CDR3 sequences, around 16% found once. The origin of this receptor is a woman aged 18-30 years with Graves' hyperthyroidism. Input material: blood.

CDR3 region: CASSSAGLPSPLHF. The CDR3 bases are TGTGCCAGCAGCTCCGCCGGCTTGCCTTCCCCCCTCCACTTT. This chain uses TRBV12-3 or TRBV12-4 with TRBJ1-6; D is unclear. V was pared by 6 bases and J by 13 bases, with 19 bases between. There are 14 residues in the CDR3.